These 10 T cell receptor beta chains originate from one sample sequenced in a study of shared clonotypes between healthy human individuals. Only in-frame clones appear in the TCRdb table, and some are missing; sequencing was by immunoSEQ multiplex PCR. Seen here are some 1 million clones, roughly 80% observed once, and the top ten hold roughly 1.4%. The sequenced material came from memory CD4+ T cells sorted from blood. The sample's subset: CD45RA-negative fraction. The receptors were gathered from a man between 18 and 29 years old in good health.

This chain uses TRBV9 with TRBJ1-1; 9 bases map to TRBD1. Germline CDR1 SGDLS, CDR2 YYNGEE. This CDR3 is 15 amino acids long. With 4 bases clipped from V and 4 bases from J, the junction kept 8 bases outside the gene matches. In DNA form, the CDR3 reads TGTGCCAGCAGCTCGGGACAGGGACGGAGCACTGAAGCTTTCTTT. This sequence encodes CASSSGQGRSTEAFF.

The chain joins TRBV2 to TRBJ2-7; D not certain. Germline V gives CDR1 SNHLY, CDR2 FYNNEI. Trimming removed 3 bases at V and 2 bases at J, with 11 bases between. This CDR3 has 14 residues. Here the CDR3 DNA reads TGTGCCAGCAGTGATGACGGAGTTACCTACGAGCAGTACTTC. Encoded protein: CASSDDGVTYEQYF.

The rearrangement links TRBV7-3 to TRBJ1-1; possibly TRBD1 for D (5 bases). V lost 2 bases and J lost 1, with 11 bases in between. Germline V CDR1 and CDR2: SGHTA, FQGTGA. The CDR3 has 15 residues. As DNA, the CDR3 is TGTGCCAGCAGCTTATATGGCGGGGGGAACACTGAAGCTTTCTTT. As protein: CASSLYGGGNTEAFF.

The V and J genes are TRBV18 and TRBJ2-7; D perhaps matches TRBD1 (6 bases). Trimming shortened V by 0 bases and J by 3 bases, and 15 bases separated the two germline ends. Germline CDR1 and CDR2: KGHSH and LQKENI. The CDR3 loop spans 16 amino acids. The DNA for the CDR3 is TGTGCCAGCTCACCACCGCAGGCAGGGGCTCTCTACGAGCAGTACTTC. This codes for CASSPPQAGALYEQYF. The full variable domain, rest sourced from reference TRBV18 and TRBJ2-7, is NAGVMQNPRHLVRRRGQEARLRCSPMKGHSHVYWYRQLPEEGLKFMVYLQKENIIDESGMPKERFSAEFPKEGPSILRIQQVVRGDSAAYFCASSPPQAGALYEQYFGPGTRLTVT.

On this clone itself: One end of the junction varies from germline; a read error may be responsible. The chain employs TRBV7-2 and TRBJ2-7; D unresolved. CDR1 is SGHTA and CDR2 is FQGNSA in the germline V gene. The CDR3 is 12 amino acids. The CDR3 DNA sequence: TGTGCCAGCAGCCCCCAAGGCAACCTAGTAGGCTTC. This encodes CASSPQGNLVGF.

V usage is TRBV19 and J usage is TRBJ1-5, with D unclear. CDR3 length: 15 amino acids. Germline V gene data show CDR1 as LNHDA and CDR2 as SQIVND (reference sequence). Trimming pared 5 bases from V and 1 base from J, leaving 12 bases between. The CDR3 loop is CASSHELRSNQPQHF. In DNA, the CDR3 is TGTGCCAGTAGTCACGAGTTGCGGAGCAATCAGCCCCAGCATTTT. Using reference TRBV19 and TRBJ1-5 for the parts outside the CDR3, the full variable domain is DGGITQSPKYLFRKEGQNVTLSCEQNLNHDAMYWYRQDPGQGLRLIYYSQIVNDFQKGDIAEGYSVSREKKESFPLTVTSAQKNPTAFYLCASSHELRSNQPQHFGDGTRLSIL.

The gene calls are TRBV28 and TRBJ2-2, with D possibly being TRBD1 (5 bases). This CDR3 has 15 amino acids. Trimming removed 1 base from V and 3 bases from J, with 9 bases in between. Germline values: CDR1 MDHEN, CDR2 SYDVKM. The CDR3 nucleotides read TGTGCCAGCAGTTTATTGGGCAGGGACACCGGGGAGCTGTTTTTT. This sequence encodes CASSLLGRDTGELFF.

J is TRBJ1-4 and V is TRBV2, with unresolved D. The CDR3 consists of 14 residues. V was cut by 7 bases and J by 3 bases, with 12 bases left in between. Germline V gene lookup returns CDR1 SNHLY and CDR2 FYNNEI. This CDR3 is CASKVGRSNEKLFF. CDR3 DNA: TGTGCCAGCAAGGTCGGCAGGTCTAATGAAAAACTGTTTTTT.

The gene calls are TRBV19 and TRBJ2-1; 10 bases align to TRBD1. The CDR3 length is 15 residues. J gave up 7 bases and V 8 bases, and 11 bases lay outside the gene matches. Germline V gene lookup returns CDR1 LNHDA and CDR2 SQIVND (reference sequence). The CDR3 sequence: CASGLGQGDKNEQFF. The CDR3 nucleotides read TGTGCCAGTGGTCTTGGACAGGGGGATAAAAATGAGCAGTTCTTC.

V is TRBV29-1 and J is TRBJ2-1, with 10 bases identical to TRBD2. The CDR3 sequence is 15 residues long. Germline assignment: CDR1 SQVTM and CDR2 ANQGSEA. V lost 7 bases to trimming and J lost 2 bases; unmatched junction nucleotides: 8. The CDR3 spells CSAHIGTSAYNEQFF. The CDR3 DNA is TGCAGCGCGCATATCGGGACTAGCGCCTACAATGAGCAGTTCTTC.